This TCR beta chain was sequenced for a study of T cell responses to AZD1222 COVID-19 vaccine. General observations from the study: Reports say nearly half of spike-specific TCRs go after unmutated variant regions. Spike as a whole was targeted by vaccine-associated CD4 TCRs, dominant at 160-218 and 743-854.

Sequenced by immunoSEQ multiplex PCR; TCRdb stores in-frame clones only, minus some. The table shows more than 150,000 clones, with approximately 91% occurring only once. In the case of this clone: Its antigen remains unidentified.

The germline gives CDR1 SEHNR, CDR2 FQNEAQ (reference sequence). Germline trimming cut 3 bases from V and 4 bases from J; bases unmatched to any gene: 5. CDR3 length equals 14 residues. This chain joins TRBV7-9 and TRBJ1-1, with 7 bases matching TRBD1. Sequencing was performed on peripheral blood, taken on day 0 of AZD1222 vaccination. The sequence was collected from an adult in good health. This chain's CDR3 is CASSFSGGGTEAFF. The DNA for the CDR3 is TGTGCCAGCAGCTTCTCAGGGGGGGGCACTGAAGCTTTCTTT.